These T cell receptor beta chains were read from a single sample in a study of T cell responses to AZD1222 COVID-19 vaccine. The table came from immunoSEQ multiplex PCR; TCRdb's copy has only in-frame clones and leaves some out. The table has more than 95,000 clones, roughly 88% seen once; the top ten hold 4.4%. Material: peripheral blood, obtained on day 0 of MenACWY control vaccination. The receptors originated from an adult in good health. The CDR3 runs from the conserved cysteine through the conserved F or W. A D gene is named only where the DNA matches it firmly. The size field is filled for only some rows; it gives once, few, many or a size class.

clone size: .; J gene: TRBJ2-1; V gene: TRBV10-1; D gene: .; CDR3 DNA: TGCGCCAGCAGTGAGTCTCACGGATCCTACAATGAGCAGTTCTTC; CDR3 protein: CASSESHGSYNEQFF
clone size: .; J gene: TRBJ1-2; V gene: TRBV7-2; D gene: .; CDR3 DNA: TGTGCCAGCAGCTTATTCGATCCAACGGGTGGCTACACCTTC; CDR3 protein: CASSLFDPTGGYTF
clone size: .; J gene: TRBJ1-2; V gene: TRBV6-5; D gene: .; CDR3 DNA: TGTGCCAGCAGTCACTTATATGACACCTACTATGGCTACACCTTC; CDR3 protein: CASSHLYDTYYGYTF
clone size: .; J gene: TRBJ2-7; V gene: TRBV30; D gene: TRBD1; CDR3 DNA: TGTGCCTGGTCGACAGGGGCCTACGAGCAGTACTTC; CDR3 protein: CAWSTGAYEQYF
clone size: .; J gene: TRBJ1-4; V gene: TRBV15; D gene: .; CDR3 DNA: TGTGCCACCAGCAGAGATAATTTCAATGAAAAACTGTTTTTT; CDR3 protein: CATSRDNFNEKLFF
clone size: .; J gene: TRBJ1-4; V gene: TRBV27; D gene: .; CDR3 DNA: TGTGCCAGCAGGACAACCCTCGGAGGGGGATTTCGAGAAAAACTGTTTTTT; CDR3 protein: CASRTTLGGGFREKLFF
clone size: .; J gene: TRBJ1-3; V gene: TRBV7-2; D gene: TRBD1; CDR3 DNA: TGTGCCAGCAGCTCGGACAGGGGGAACACCATATATTTT; CDR3 protein: CASSSDRGNTIYF
clone size: .; J gene: TRBJ2-5; V gene: TRBV28; D gene: TRBD2; CDR3 DNA: TGTGCCAGCAGCAAACAGCGGGGTCCCCAAGAGACCCAGTACTTC; CDR3 protein: CASSKQRGPQETQYF
clone size: .; J gene: TRBJ1-2; V gene: TRBV28; D gene: .; CDR3 DNA: TGTGCCAGCAGTTTCCTATCCCTGAGTGGCTACACCTTC; CDR3 protein: CASSFLSLSGYTF
clone size: many; J gene: TRBJ2-2; V gene: TRBV11-2; D gene: .; CDR3 DNA: TGTGCCAGCACCCATCGTTTAGGGACCCCCACCGGGGAGCTGTTTTTT; CDR3 protein: CASTHRLGTPTGELFF
clone size: .; J gene: TRBJ2-4; V gene: TRBV2; D gene: TRBD1; CDR3 DNA: TGTGCCGGACAGGGGCTAGCCAAAAACATTCAGTACTTC; CDR3 protein: CAGQGLAKNIQYF
clone size: .; J gene: TRBJ2-1; V gene: TRBV30; D gene: TRBD2; CDR3 DNA: TGTGCCTGGTCTATAGCGGGAGTTGAGCAGTTCTTC; CDR3 protein: CAWSIAGVEQFF
clone size: .; J gene: TRBJ1-3; V gene: TRBV11-1; D gene: .; CDR3 DNA: TGTGCCAGCAGCCCTGGCCGTGAAAACACCATATATTTT; CDR3 protein: CASSPGRENTIYF
clone size: .; J gene: TRBJ1-1; V gene: TRBV5-1; D gene: .; CDR3 DNA: TGCGCCAGCAGCTCGACGACAGACCTGAACACTGAAGCTTTCTTT; CDR3 protein: CASSSTTDLNTEAFF
clone size: .; J gene: TRBJ2-1; V gene: TRBV6-5; D gene: TRBD2; CDR3 DNA: TGTGCCAGCGGACGGACTAGCGGGACCCCCAATGAGCAGTTCTTC; CDR3 protein: CASGRTSGTPNEQFF
clone size: .; J gene: TRBJ2-7; V gene: TRBV11-2; D gene: .; CDR3 DNA: TGTGCCAGCAGCTTACGGGACGGCCTCTACGAGCAGTACTTC; CDR3 protein: CASSLRDGLYEQYF
clone size: .; J gene: TRBJ2-7; V gene: TRBV18; D gene: TRBD2; CDR3 DNA: TGTGCCAGCTCACCACCCGGGACTAGCGGTGCCTACGAGCAGTACTTC; CDR3 protein: CASSPPGTSGAYEQYF
clone size: few; J gene: TRBJ2-1; V gene: TRBV6-4; D gene: .; CDR3 DNA: TGTGCCAGCAGTGACTCATCGGATAACAATGAGCAGTTCTTC; CDR3 protein: CASSDSSDNNEQFF
clone size: few; J gene: TRBJ2-7; V gene: TRBV12-3/TRBV12-4; D gene: .; CDR3 DNA: TGTGCCAGCAGTTTGGTGGTGGGGGCCGAGCAGTACTTC; CDR3 protein: CASSLVVGAEQYF
clone size: .; J gene: TRBJ2-3; V gene: TRBV3-1/TRBV3-2; D gene: .; CDR3 DNA: TGTGCCAGCAGCCTACAGGAAACTATTGCGGCACATACGCAGTATTTT; CDR3 protein: CASSLQETIAAHTQYF
clone size: .; J gene: TRBJ1-2; V gene: TRBV3-1/TRBV3-2; D gene: .; CDR3 DNA: TGTGCCAGCAGCCAAGGGGGGGCGCAGGGCTACACCTTC; CDR3 protein: CASSQGGAQGYTF
clone size: .; J gene: TRBJ2-7; V gene: TRBV27; D gene: .; CDR3 DNA: TGTGCCAGCAGTTTATTAGTGGGCTACGAGCAGTACTTC; CDR3 protein: CASSLLVGYEQYF
clone size: .; J gene: TRBJ2-7; V gene: TRBV7-2; D gene: .; CDR3 DNA: TGTGCCAGCAGCCCCTGGGGTAGCAGTCCCTACGAGCAGTACTTC; CDR3 protein: CASSPWGSSPYEQYF
clone size: .; J gene: TRBJ2-2; V gene: TRBV9; D gene: TRBD2; CDR3 DNA: TGTGCCAGCAGCACCCGACTAGCCGCCGGGGAGCTGTTTTTT; CDR3 protein: CASSTRLAAGELFF
clone size: few; J gene: TRBJ1-1; V gene: TRBV5-8; D gene: TRBD1; CDR3 DNA: TGTGCCAGCAGCTGGGACAGGGTCGGGAACACTGAAGCTTTCTTT; CDR3 protein: CASSWDRVGNTEAFF
clone size: .; J gene: TRBJ1-1; V gene: TRBV2; D gene: .; CDR3 DNA: TGTGCCAGCAGTAGGGAGGAGAACACTGAAGCTTTCTTT; CDR3 protein: CASSREENTEAFF
clone size: .; J gene: TRBJ2-7; V gene: TRBV5-1; D gene: .; CDR3 DNA: TGCGCCAGCAGCTTGGAGGCTAGCAGTAGCTCCTACGAGCAGTACTTC; CDR3 protein: CASSLEASSSSYEQYF
clone size: .; J gene: TRBJ2-3; V gene: TRBV6-1; D gene: TRBD2; CDR3 DNA: TGTGCCAGCAGTGAACCCCTAGCGGGAGTCACAGATACGCAGTATTTT; CDR3 protein: CASSEPLAGVTDTQYF
clone size: .; J gene: TRBJ1-5; V gene: TRBV7-2; D gene: .; CDR3 DNA: TGTGCCAGCAGCTTAGTTTCCGGCAATCAGCCCCAGCATTTT; CDR3 protein: CASSLVSGNQPQHF
clone size: .; J gene: TRBJ2-1; V gene: TRBV9; D gene: TRBD2; CDR3 DNA: TGTGCCAGCAGCATCGGGACTAGCGGGAAATCGGACTCCTACAATGAGCAGTTCTTC; CDR3 protein: CASSIGTSGKSDSYNEQFF
clone size: .; J gene: TRBJ1-1; V gene: TRBV27; D gene: .; CDR3 DNA: TGTGCCAGCAGTTTAAGAGGGGGGCAGGGGCCGAACACTGAAGCTTTCTTT; CDR3 protein: CASSLRGGQGPNTEAFF
clone size: .; J gene: TRBJ1-1; V gene: TRBV10-3; D gene: TRBD1; CDR3 DNA: TGTGCCATCAGTGTAGGGGGCGCGAACACTGAAGCTTTCTTT; CDR3 protein: CAISVGGANTEAFF
clone size: .; J gene: TRBJ1-1; V gene: TRBV12-3/TRBV12-4; D gene: .; CDR3 DNA: TGTGCCAGCAGGATGACCTGGAGCACTGAAGCTTTCTTT; CDR3 protein: CASRMTWSTEAFF
clone size: .; J gene: TRBJ2-1; V gene: TRBV9; D gene: .; CDR3 DNA: TGTGCCAGCAGCGTAGAAGGAGGGTCCTACAATGAGCAGTTCTTC; CDR3 protein: CASSVEGGSYNEQFF
clone size: .; J gene: TRBJ2-5; V gene: TRBV27; D gene: .; CDR3 DNA: TGTGCCAGCAGTTTTGGGCCCACTGGCCTTGAGACCCAGTACTTC; CDR3 protein: CASSFGPTGLETQYF
clone size: .; J gene: TRBJ1-1; V gene: TRBV11-3; D gene: .; CDR3 DNA: TGTGCCAGCAGCTCGGGAGAGCGACGGGGAAACACTGAAGCTTTCTTT; CDR3 protein: CASSSGERRGNTEAFF
clone size: .; J gene: TRBJ2-2; V gene: TRBV11-3; D gene: .; CDR3 DNA: TGTGCCAGCAGTTTCACAGGGTCTGGCGGGGAGCTGTTTTTT; CDR3 protein: CASSFTGSGGELFF
clone size: many; J gene: TRBJ1-1; V gene: TRBV5-4; D gene: .; CDR3 DNA: TGTGCCAGCAGCTGGGTAGGGCTGAACACTGAAGCTTTCTTT; CDR3 protein: CASSWVGLNTEAFF
clone size: .; J gene: TRBJ2-6; V gene: TRBV10-3; D gene: .; CDR3 DNA: TGTGCCATCAACGGTGGGGCCAACGTCCTGACTTTC; CDR3 protein: CAINGGANVLTF
clone size: .; J gene: TRBJ1-2; V gene: TRBV15; D gene: .; CDR3 DNA: TGTGCCACCAGCAGAGATAAAGGGGCAGGGTATGGCTACACCTTC; CDR3 protein: CATSRDKGAGYGYTF
clone size: .; J gene: TRBJ2-3; V gene: TRBV5-4; D gene: .; CDR3 DNA: TGTGCCAGCTCGACTGATGCTAGCACAGATACGCAGTATTTT; CDR3 protein: CASSTDASTDTQYF
clone size: .; J gene: TRBJ2-5; V gene: TRBV7-8; D gene: .; CDR3 DNA: TGTGCCAGCAGCTTAGCGGTTGCAGGCGAGACCCAGTACTTC; CDR3 protein: CASSLAVAGETQYF
clone size: .; J gene: TRBJ2-5; V gene: TRBV6-5; D gene: .; CDR3 DNA: TGTGCCAGCAGTTACCGGGAGATCGAAACCCAGTACTTC; CDR3 protein: CASSYREIETQYF
clone size: .; J gene: TRBJ1-6; V gene: TRBV5-4; D gene: TRBD1; CDR3 DNA: TGTGCCAGCAGCTTGGCTGGGACAGGGGTAACACCCCTCCACTTT; CDR3 protein: CASSLAGTGVTPLHF
clone size: .; J gene: TRBJ2-1; V gene: TRBV7-8; D gene: TRBD2; CDR3 DNA: TGTGCCAGCAGCTTAGAACGCCTAGCGGGGATAGAGCAGTTCTTC; CDR3 protein: CASSLERLAGIEQFF
clone size: .; J gene: TRBJ2-5; V gene: TRBV2; D gene: .; CDR3 DNA: TGTGCCAGCAGTGAAGTGGGGTTTGGGCAAGAGACCCAGTACTTC; CDR3 protein: CASSEVGFGQETQYF
clone size: .; J gene: TRBJ2-7; V gene: TRBV7-2; D gene: TRBD2; CDR3 DNA: TGTGCCAGCAGCTTAGTTAGGACTAGCGGAGCGTACGAGCAGTACTTC; CDR3 protein: CASSLVRTSGAYEQYF
clone size: .; J gene: TRBJ1-1; V gene: TRBV6-2/TRBV6-3; D gene: TRBD1; CDR3 DNA: TGTGCCAGCAGCCGTACGAAGGGACAGGGGACCTCCATGAACACTGAAGCTTTCTTT; CDR3 protein: CASSRTKGQGTSMNTEAFF
clone size: .; J gene: TRBJ1-1; V gene: TRBV18; D gene: .; CDR3 DNA: TGTGCCAGCTCACCAGAGGGGCCAGCACCGGGCGAAGCTTTCTTT; CDR3 protein: CASSPEGPAPGEAFF
clone size: .; J gene: TRBJ1-2; V gene: TRBV28; D gene: .; CDR3 DNA: TGTGCCAGCAGTACCTTACACGGGCCTAACTATGGCTACACCTTC; CDR3 protein: CASSTLHGPNYGYTF
clone size: .; J gene: TRBJ1-2; V gene: TRBV7-2; D gene: TRBD1; CDR3 DNA: TGTGCCAGCAGCTTAGCGCGGTCAGGGGGCTATGGCTACACCTTC; CDR3 protein: CASSLARSGGYGYTF
clone size: .; J gene: TRBJ2-3; V gene: TRBV5-1; D gene: TRBD2; CDR3 DNA: TGCGCCAGCAGCGCGGGGGGGATTGGGACAGATACGCAGTATTTT; CDR3 protein: CASSAGGIGTDTQYF
clone size: .; J gene: TRBJ1-1; V gene: TRBV29-1; D gene: .; CDR3 DNA: TGCAGCGTTGAGAAGGACACGAACACTGAAGCTTTCTTT; CDR3 protein: CSVEKDTNTEAFF
clone size: .; J gene: TRBJ2-7; V gene: TRBV16; D gene: .; CDR3 DNA: TGTGCCAGCAGCCAATTCCCAGTGGGGGCCTACGAGCAGTACTTC; CDR3 protein: CASSQFPVGAYEQYF